The sequence of this T cell receptor (beta chain) was determined in a study of technical replicates of blood from several donors. Assay used: immunoSEQ multiplex PCR; TCRdb lists only in-frame clones, some missing. The profile shows about 73,000 clones, around 93% of them singletons. This CDR3 contains 15 residues. With V trimmed by 1 base and J by 2 bases, 4 bases remained unmatched. Per germline, CDR1 SGDLS and CDR2 YYNGEE. The clonotype comes from a human donor in good health. The J gene is TRBJ2-3, the V gene TRBV9; 7 bases agree with TRBD2. Specimen: T cells isolated from PBMCs. The chain's CDR3 is CASSVKGGYTDTQYF. The CDR3 DNA follows: TGTGCCAGCAGCGTAAAGGGAGGGTACACAGATACGCAGTATTTT. Complete variable domain (other parts from reference TRBV9 and TRBJ2-3): DSGVTQTPKHLITATGQRVTLRCSPRSGDLSVYWYQQSLDQGLQFLIQYYNGEERAKGNILERFSAQQFPDLHSELNLSSLELGDSALYFCASSVKGGYTDTQYFGPGTRLTVL.